This T cell receptor beta chain was documented in a study of T cells in Graves' hyperthyroidism and ophthalmopathy. Study conclusions and caveats: Before onset, ophthalmopathy was predicted by the model a median roughly 6.8 months earlier. Clonotypes that were expanded in thyroid above 0.001 mostly appeared in blood too.

Germline values: CDR1 MNHNS, CDR2 SASEGT. Trimming took off 10 bases at V and 4 bases at J, with 14 bases between the two ends. CDR3 size: 12 residues. For ophthalmopathy patients, the Clinical Activity Score was at least 3 and the NOSPECS grade at least 4; duration was under 3 months. Concerning this clonotype itself: The antigen remains unidentified.

TCR beta CDR3 regions were amplified from RNA. HTBI primers were used for first-round RT-PCR of the TCR CDR3. TCRdb reprocessed the multiplex PCR reads via MiXCR and lists one record per CDR3 protein. Altogether 360,000 or so distinct CDR3 sequences are present, 15% to 20% being singletons, with the ten largest covering 15% to 19%. The rearrangement uses TRBV6-1 and TRBJ2-7; the D gene is possibly TRBD1 (6 bases). This TCR was sampled from a middle-aged woman with Graves' ophthalmopathy. The sequenced sample consisted of blood. This CDR3 reads CATKDQGYEQYF. The CDR3 DNA is TGTGCCACCAAGGACCAGGGGTACGAGCAGTACTTC.